The present T cell receptor beta chain was sequenced within a study of cytomegalovirus exposure and HLA in healthy donors. Points from the study as a whole: The study labeled 180 or so TCR beta chains cytomegalovirus-associated.

The table came from immunoSEQ multiplex PCR; TCRdb's copy has only in-frame clones and leaves some out. Of some 180,000 clones in the sample, roughly three quarters were seen once. This clone counts as medium-sized. Its antigen is unidentified. With 0 bases removed from V and 8 bases from J, the gap between germline ends came to 10 bases. Per the germline V gene, CDR1 is LNHNV and CDR2 is YYDKDF (reference sequence). This CDR3 region has 13 residues. The chain combines TRBV15 with TRBJ1-2; D gene unclear. The sequence was obtained from a woman in her twenties or thirties in good health and CMV-seronegative. Sequences were obtained from PBMCs. In nucleotides, the CDR3 is TGTGCCACCAGCAGAGACGGGAGCTGGGGCTACACCTTC. This sequence encodes CATSRDGSWGYTF.